Included here is one TCR beta chain sequence, with context. This entry comes from a study of blood T cell repertoires in COVID-19. For the study at large: Samples of COVID-19 (acute and convalescent) were obtained from the United States, Italy and Spain. Sources were T cells, B-cell-depleted T cells, or PBMCs; the material itself was cDNA or gDNA.

The V gene's germline CDR1 is LNHDA and CDR2 SQIVND (reference sequence). The CDR3 consists of 14 residues. V lost 9 bases and J 0 bases, leaving 14 bases between the germline ends. Under the authors' procedure: Reference gene primer amplification gave nucleated cell count estimates. Data came from immunoSEQ multiplex PCR; TCRdb stores just in-frame clones and leaves some out. That table furnishes V, J and clone size, whereas the DNA furnished D and trimming. The sample records approximately 140,000 clones, around 83% being singletons. The V gene is TRBV19, the J gene TRBJ2-5; TRBD2 might be the D (6 bases). This clonotype was sampled from a human donor in a cohort sampled during active COVID-19. The sample consisted of peripheral blood. CDR3: CASAYGGDQETQYF. DNA of the CDR3: TGTGCCAGCGCTTACGGGGGAGACCAAGAGACCCAGTACTTC.